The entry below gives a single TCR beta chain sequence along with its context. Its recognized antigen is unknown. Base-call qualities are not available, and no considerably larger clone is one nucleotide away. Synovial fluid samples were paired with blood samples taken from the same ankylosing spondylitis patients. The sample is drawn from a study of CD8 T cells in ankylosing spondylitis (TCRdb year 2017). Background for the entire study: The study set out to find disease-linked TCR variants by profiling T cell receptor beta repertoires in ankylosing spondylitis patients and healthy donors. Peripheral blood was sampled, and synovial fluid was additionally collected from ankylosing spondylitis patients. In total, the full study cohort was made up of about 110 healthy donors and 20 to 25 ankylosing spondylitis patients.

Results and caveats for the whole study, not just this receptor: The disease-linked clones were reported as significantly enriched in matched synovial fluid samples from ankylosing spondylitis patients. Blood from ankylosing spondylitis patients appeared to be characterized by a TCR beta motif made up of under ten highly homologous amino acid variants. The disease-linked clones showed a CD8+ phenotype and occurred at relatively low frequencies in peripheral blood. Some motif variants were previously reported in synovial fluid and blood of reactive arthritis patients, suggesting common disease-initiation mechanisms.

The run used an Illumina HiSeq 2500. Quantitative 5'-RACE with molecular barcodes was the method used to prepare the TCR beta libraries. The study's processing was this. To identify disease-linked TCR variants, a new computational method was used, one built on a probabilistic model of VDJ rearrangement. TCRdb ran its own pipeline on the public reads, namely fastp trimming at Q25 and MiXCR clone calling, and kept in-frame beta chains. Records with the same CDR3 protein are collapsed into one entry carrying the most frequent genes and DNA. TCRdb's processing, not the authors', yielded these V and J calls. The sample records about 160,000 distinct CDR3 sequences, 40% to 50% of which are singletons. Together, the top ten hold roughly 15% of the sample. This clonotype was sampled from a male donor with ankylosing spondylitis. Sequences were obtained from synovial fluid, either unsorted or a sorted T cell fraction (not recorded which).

The sequenced DNA is TGCAGTGCCCACCCCGACAGGGGGAATTTTCTTGGTCCTCAAGAGACCCAGTACTTC. It is translated as CSAHPDRGNFLGPQETQYF. Here the chain combines TRBV20-1 and TRBJ2-5; 9 bases in the middle match TRBD1. Via the germline V gene (reference sequence), CDR1 is DFQATT and CDR2 SNEGSKA. V and J are trimmed by 6 bases and 2 bases, and the gene matches miss 22 bases of the junction. Including the terminal cysteine and phenylalanine, the CDR3 comprises 19 residues. The kept DNA is CDR3 alone, 57 bases in frame from the first base.